This entry describes one T cell receptor beta chain. The antigen is undetermined. Germline CDR1 and CDR2: MGHDK and SYGVNS. The CDR3 has 14 amino acids. V lost 5 bases to trimming and J lost 6 bases; unmatched junction nucleotides: 7. The time point here: week 23, last vaccination. Each vaccine dose was 300 ug of mutant IDH1 20-mer peptide, with topical imiquimod. Those who donated had recent WHO grade 3 or 4 IDH1-mutant, ATRX-lost astrocytomas. The data belong to a study of a mutant IDH1 vaccine in newly diagnosed glioma. Study outcomes and limitations: Any relationship between pseudoprogression and changes in top peripheral T cell clonotypes seemed absent.

TCRdb keeps only in-frame clones here, not all; method: immunoSEQ multiplex PCR. The repertoire holds tens of thousands of clones, under 80% seen once, with 4% to 6.5% in the top ten. The chain has TRBV25-1 and TRBJ1-2; 9 bases line up with TRBD1. The clonotype originates from a man aged 50-59 years with glioma. The sample consisted of PBMCs, taken from a glioma patient whose treatment included an IDH1 peptide vaccine. DNA for the CDR3: TGTGCCAGCAGTTGGACAGGGGAAGGCGATGGCTACACCTTC. This gives the protein CASSWTGEGDGYTF.